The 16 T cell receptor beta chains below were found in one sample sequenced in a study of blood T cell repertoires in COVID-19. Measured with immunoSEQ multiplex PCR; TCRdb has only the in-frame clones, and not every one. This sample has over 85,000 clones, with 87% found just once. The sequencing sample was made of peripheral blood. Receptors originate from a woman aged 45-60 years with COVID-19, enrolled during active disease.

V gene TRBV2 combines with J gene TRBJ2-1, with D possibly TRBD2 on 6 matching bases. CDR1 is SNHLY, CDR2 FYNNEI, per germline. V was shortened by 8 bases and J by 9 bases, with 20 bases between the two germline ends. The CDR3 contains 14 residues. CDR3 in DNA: TGTGCCAGCCTAAGACGGAGGGAGCAAGGTGAGCAGTTCTTC. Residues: CASLRRREQGEQFF.

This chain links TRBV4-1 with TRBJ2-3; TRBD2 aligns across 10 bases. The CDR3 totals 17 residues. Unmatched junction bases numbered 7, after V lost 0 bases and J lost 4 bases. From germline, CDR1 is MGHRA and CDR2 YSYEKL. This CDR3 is CASSQDRELAGADTQYF. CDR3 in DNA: TGCGCCAGCAGCCAAGATCGAGAGCTAGCGGGGGCAGATACGCAGTATTTT.

The CDR3 bases are TGTGCCAGCGAGAGGAGGGAAGCTGGGGCCAACGTCCTGACTTTC. Translated: CASERREAGANVLTF. The chain employs TRBV19 and TRBJ2-6; possibly TRBD2 for D (6 bases). Germline loops: CDR1 LNHDA, CDR2 SQIVND (reference sequence). There are 15 residues in the CDR3. The V gene lost 9 bases and the J gene lost 2 bases, with 14 bases spanning the gap.

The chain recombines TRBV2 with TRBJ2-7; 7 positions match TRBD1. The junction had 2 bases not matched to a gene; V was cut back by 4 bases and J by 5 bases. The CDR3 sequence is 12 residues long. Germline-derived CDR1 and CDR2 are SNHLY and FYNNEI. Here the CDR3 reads CASSVDRNEQYF. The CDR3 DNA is TGTGCCAGCAGTGTGGACAGGAACGAGCAGTACTTC.

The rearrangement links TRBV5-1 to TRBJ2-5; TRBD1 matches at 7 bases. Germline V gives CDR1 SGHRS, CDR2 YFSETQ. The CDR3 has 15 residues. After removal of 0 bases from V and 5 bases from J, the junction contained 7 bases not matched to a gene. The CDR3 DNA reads TGCGCCAGCAGCTTGGGCACAGGGGATGGGGAGACCCAGTACTTC. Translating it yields CASSLGTGDGETQYF.

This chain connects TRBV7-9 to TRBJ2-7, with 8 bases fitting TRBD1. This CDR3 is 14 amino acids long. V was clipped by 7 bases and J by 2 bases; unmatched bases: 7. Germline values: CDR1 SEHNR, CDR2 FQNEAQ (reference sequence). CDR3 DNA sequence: TGTGCCAGCATGGGCGGGACAGGAGCCTACGAGCAGTACTTC. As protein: CASMGGTGAYEQYF.

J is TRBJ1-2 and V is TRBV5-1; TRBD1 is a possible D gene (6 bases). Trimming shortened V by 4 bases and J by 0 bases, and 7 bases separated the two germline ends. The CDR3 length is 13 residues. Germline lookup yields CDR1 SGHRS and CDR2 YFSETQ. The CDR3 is CASSPGANYGYTF. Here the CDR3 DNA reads TGCGCCAGCAGCCCAGGGGCTAACTATGGCTACACCTTC.

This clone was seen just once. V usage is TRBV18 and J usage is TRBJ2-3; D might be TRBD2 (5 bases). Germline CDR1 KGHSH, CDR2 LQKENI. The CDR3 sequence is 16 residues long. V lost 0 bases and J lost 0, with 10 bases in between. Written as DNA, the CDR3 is TGTGCCAGCTCACCACCGGGAGTTGAAAGCACAGATACGCAGTATTTT. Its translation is CASSPPGVESTDTQYF. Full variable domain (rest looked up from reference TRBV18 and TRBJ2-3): NAGVMQNPRHLVRRRGQEARLRCSPMKGHSHVYWYRQLPEEGLKFMVYLQKENIIDESGMPKERFSAEFPKEGPSILRIQQVVRGDSAAYFCASSPPGVESTDTQYFGPGTRLTVL.

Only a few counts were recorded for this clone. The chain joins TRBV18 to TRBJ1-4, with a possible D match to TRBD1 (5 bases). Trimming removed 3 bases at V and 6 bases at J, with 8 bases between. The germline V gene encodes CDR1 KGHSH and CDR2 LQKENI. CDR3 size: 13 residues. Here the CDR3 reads CASSPGRDEKLFF. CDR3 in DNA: TGTGCCAGCTCACCGGGCAGGGATGAAAAACTGTTTTTT.

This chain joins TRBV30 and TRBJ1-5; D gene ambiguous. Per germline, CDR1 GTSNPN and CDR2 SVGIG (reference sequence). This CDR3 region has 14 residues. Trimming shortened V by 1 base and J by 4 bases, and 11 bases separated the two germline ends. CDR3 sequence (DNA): TGTGCCTGGAGTGATTACCCGAGAAATCAGCCCCAGCATTTT. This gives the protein CAWSDYPRNQPQHF.

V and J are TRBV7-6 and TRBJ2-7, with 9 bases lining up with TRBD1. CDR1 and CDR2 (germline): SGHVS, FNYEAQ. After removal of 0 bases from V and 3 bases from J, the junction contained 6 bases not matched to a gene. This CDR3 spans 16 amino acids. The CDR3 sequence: CASSLAAGQGIYEQYF. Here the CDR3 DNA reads TGTGCCAGCAGCTTAGCGGCAGGACAGGGGATCTACGAGCAGTACTTC. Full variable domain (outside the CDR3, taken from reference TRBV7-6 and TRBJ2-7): GAGVSQSPRYKVTKRGQDVALRCDPISGHVSLYWYRQALGQGPEFLTYFNYEAQQDKSGLPNDRFSAERPEGSISTLTIQRTEQRDSAMYRCASSLAAGQGIYEQYFGPGTRLTVT.

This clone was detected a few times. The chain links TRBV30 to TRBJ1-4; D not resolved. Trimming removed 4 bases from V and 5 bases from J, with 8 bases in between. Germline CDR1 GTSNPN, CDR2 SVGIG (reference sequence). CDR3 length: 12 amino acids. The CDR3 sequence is CAWKWQNEKLFF. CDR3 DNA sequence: TGTGCCTGGAAATGGCAGAATGAAAAACTGTTTTTT.

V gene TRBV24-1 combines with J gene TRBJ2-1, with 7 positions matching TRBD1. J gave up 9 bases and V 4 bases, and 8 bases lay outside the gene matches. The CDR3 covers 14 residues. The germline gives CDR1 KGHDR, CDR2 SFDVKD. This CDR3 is CATSEAGTAGEQFF. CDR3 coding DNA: TGTGCCACCAGTGAGGCCGGGACAGCTGGTGAGCAGTTCTTC.

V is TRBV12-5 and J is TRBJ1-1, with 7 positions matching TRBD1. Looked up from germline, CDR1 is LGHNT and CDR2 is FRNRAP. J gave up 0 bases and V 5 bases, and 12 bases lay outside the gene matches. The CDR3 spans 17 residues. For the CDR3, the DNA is TGTGCTAGTGGTCAACTGGGACAGAGTAACATGAACACTGAAGCTTTCTTT. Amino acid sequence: CASGQLGQSNMNTEAFF.

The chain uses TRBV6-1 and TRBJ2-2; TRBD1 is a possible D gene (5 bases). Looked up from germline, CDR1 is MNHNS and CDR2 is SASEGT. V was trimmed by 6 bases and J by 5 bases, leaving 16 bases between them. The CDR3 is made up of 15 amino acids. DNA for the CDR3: TGTGCCAGCAGCTCTATGCAGGGTCGGACCGGGGAGCTGTTTTTT. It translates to CASSSMQGRTGELFF.

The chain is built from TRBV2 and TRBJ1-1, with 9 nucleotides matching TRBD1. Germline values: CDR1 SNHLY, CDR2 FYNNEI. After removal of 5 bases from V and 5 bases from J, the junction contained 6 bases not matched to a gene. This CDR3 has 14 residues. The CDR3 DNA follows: TGTGCCAGCAGTTTCACAGGGGGCCTGACTGAAGCTTTCTTT. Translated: CASSFTGGLTEAFF.